One and the same sample provided the 20 T cell receptor beta chains below, sequenced in a study of blood T cell repertoires in COVID-19. Profiled with immunoSEQ multiplex PCR; TCRdb holds only in-frame clones, not every one. The data contain around 100,000 clones, 70% to 90% of them singletons. Material: peripheral blood. The receptors were gathered from a man in his fifties with active or convalescent COVID-19.

The gene calls are TRBV2 and TRBJ1-5; D is perhaps TRBD1 (5 bases). This CDR3 spans 13 amino acids. Germline loops: CDR1 SNHLY, CDR2 FYNNEI. V was cut by 11 bases and J by 1 base, with 12 bases left in between. The CDR3 here is CAGGGVSNQPQHF. The CDR3 nucleotides read TGTGCCGGAGGAGGGGTGAGCAATCAGCCCCAGCATTTT.

The chain has TRBV30 and TRBJ1-6; D possibly corresponds to TRBD1 (6 bases). CDR1 GTSNPN and CDR2 SVGIG come from the germline V gene (reference sequence). This CDR3 region has 16 residues. Between the trimmed V and J ends, which lost 3 bases and 7 bases, there was a span of 19 bases. The CDR3 sequence: CAWRAYLTGGNSPLHF. Written as DNA, the CDR3 is TGTGCCTGGAGAGCATACCTGACAGGCGGCAATTCACCCCTCCACTTT.

This clone came up once. The chain has TRBV30 and TRBJ2-7; 12 nucleotides agree with TRBD2. Germline V gene data show CDR1 as GTSNPN and CDR2 as SVGIG (reference sequence). The V gene end was trimmed by 0 bases and the J gene end by 4 bases; junction bases not matched to a gene: 13. There are 18 residues in the CDR3. CDR3 amino acids: CAWSVGWTSGEHRYEQYF. CDR3 coding DNA: TGTGCCTGGAGTGTCGGGTGGACTAGCGGGGAACACAGGTACGAGCAGTACTTC.

This chain joins TRBV3-1 (or the pseudogene TRBV3-2) and TRBJ2-1; D might be TRBD2 (5 bases). The germline CDR1 and CDR2 sequences are LGHDT and YNNKEL (reference sequence). CDR3 length equals 16 residues. Trimming left V 0 bases short and J 9 bases short, with 18 bases between. This CDR3 is CASSQDSVGQRVEQFF. DNA of the CDR3: TGTGCCAGCAGCCAAGATAGCGTGGGCCAAAGGGTTGAGCAGTTCTTC.

The CDR3 bases are TGTGCCAGTAGGGGTGATTTGGGTTATAATTCACCCCTCCACTTT. Encoded protein: CASRGDLGYNSPLHF. The chain employs TRBV25-1 and TRBJ1-6; TRBD1 is a possible D gene (5 bases). The CDR3 has 15 amino acids. The V and J ends lost 9 bases and 4 bases respectively, with 16 bases between them. Germline CDR1 is MGHDK and CDR2 is SYGVNS. Complete variable domain (other parts from reference TRBV25-1 and TRBJ1-6): EADIYQTPRYLVIGTGKKITLECSQTMGHDKMYWYQQDPGMELHLIHYSYGVNSTEKGDLSSESTVSRIRTEHFPLTLESARPSHTSQYLCASRGDLGYNSPLHFGNGTRLTVT.

A single count supports this clone. The V gene is TRBV11-2, the J gene TRBJ1-3; 7 nucleotides agree with TRBD1. Germline trimming cut 4 bases from V and 0 bases from J; bases unmatched to any gene: 6. Germline V gene sequence: CDR1 SGHAT, CDR2 FQNNGV. The CDR3 has 16 amino acids. Written as DNA, the CDR3 is TGTGCCAGCAGCTACCGCGGACAGGTCTCTGGAAACACCATATATTTT. Translating it yields CASSYRGQVSGNTIYF.

The CDR3 coding sequence is TGTGCCAGCAGCCAAGATCGGGGGGCTAATAATGAAAAACTGTTTTTT. Translation gives CASSQDRGANNEKLFF. V and J are TRBV4-2 and TRBJ1-4; possibly TRBD1 for D (6 bases). Per the germline V gene, CDR1 is LGHNA and CDR2 is YNFKEQ. The CDR3 loop spans 16 amino acids. V lost 0 bases, J lost 4 bases, and 12 bases lay in between.

The rearrangement joins TRBV24-1 to TRBJ2-7, with 7 bases that match TRBD2. V lost 6 bases to trimming and J lost 5 bases; unmatched junction nucleotides: 3. This CDR3 comprises 12 residues. Germline CDR1 is KGHDR and CDR2 is SFDVKD. The CDR3 bases are TGTGCCACCAGTCATGGGGGGGACGAGCAGTACTTC. Amino acids: CATSHGGDEQYF.

The chain joins TRBV5-3 to TRBJ1-2, with D possibly TRBD1 on 6 matching bases. TRBV5-3 is an ORF, with its function uncertain. This CDR3 is 14 amino acids long. V lost 1 base and J lost 0, with 7 bases in between. CDR3: CARSLRQANYGYTF. The CDR3 DNA reads as TGTGCCAGAAGCTTGAGACAGGCTAACTATGGCTACACCTTC.

This rearrangement joins TRBV12-3 or TRBV12-4 to TRBJ1-6; D is possibly TRBD1 (6 bases). Trimming cost V 6 bases and J 10 bases, with 10 bases left between them. The length of the CDR3 is 12 residues. The CDR3 is CASRQQGSPLHF. DNA of the CDR3: TGTGCCAGCAGACAACAGGGATCACCCCTCCACTTT.

This chain connects TRBV30 to TRBJ1-2, with D perhaps TRBD1 (6 bases). This CDR3 is 14 amino acids long. V lost 2 bases to trimming and J lost 8 bases, with 18 bases between them. Germline V gene data show CDR1 as GTSNPN and CDR2 as SVGIG (reference sequence). The DNA of the CDR3 is TGTGCCTGGAGTTTCCGGGACACCGGTCGAGGCTACACCTTC. Residues: CAWSFRDTGRGYTF.

The chain employs TRBV30 and TRBJ2-2; D is undetermined. V lost 0 bases to trimming and J lost 7 bases, with 9 bases between them. Germline CDR1 GTSNPN, CDR2 SVGIG (reference sequence). The CDR3 is 13 amino acids. The CDR3 region has the DNA TGTGCCTGGAGTGTTTCTATTAACGGGGAGCTGTTTTTT. Translating gives CAWSVSINGELFF.

The chain combines TRBV11-2 with TRBJ2-7; D is unclear. The V end was cut by 0 bases, the J end by 4 bases, with 13 bases between. CDR1 and CDR2 from the germline V gene are SGHAT and FQNNGV. The CDR3 is 15 amino acids. The CDR3 DNA reads as TGTGCCAGCAGCTTAGAAGCCCTCCTAAATTACGAGCAGTACTTC. Encoded protein: CASSLEALLNYEQYF.

The chain carries TRBV23-1 and TRBJ1-2; the match to TRBD1 covers 7 bases. TRBV23-1 is an open reading frame whose function is uncertain. The CDR3 contains 14 residues. Losses at the gene ends were 8 bases for V and 7 bases for J; bases not matched to a gene: 13. The CDR3 spells CASPRRGPRGGYTF. CDR3 coding DNA: TGCGCCAGCCCTCGGAGGGGGCCACGGGGTGGCTACACCTTC.

The rearrangement joins TRBV18 to TRBJ2-2, with 7 bases identical to TRBD1. The J segment lost 6 bases and the V segment lost 3 bases, leaving 4 bases of the junction unmatched. In germline, CDR1 is KGHSH, CDR2 LQKENI. The CDR3 has 14 amino acids. For the CDR3, the DNA is TGTGCCAGCTCACCGGACAGGTCACCCGGGGAGCTGTTTTTT. This encodes CASSPDRSPGELFF.

This chain connects TRBV3-1 (or the pseudogene TRBV3-2) to TRBJ2-5, with D maybe TRBD2 (6 bases). Germline V lookup: CDR1 LGHDT, CDR2 YNNKEL (reference sequence). There are 18 residues in the CDR3. Between the trimmed V and J ends, which lost 5 bases and 0 bases, there was a span of 22 bases. CDR3 amino acids: CASSKIGTSGAHQETQYF. The DNA of the CDR3 is TGTGCCAGCAGCAAGATAGGGACGTCGGGAGCGCACCAAGAGACCCAGTACTTC.

The chain employs TRBV9 and TRBJ2-1, with 7 bases fitting TRBD2. The CDR3 sequence is 15 residues long. The V gene's germline CDR1 is SGDLS and CDR2 YYNGEE. After removal of 0 bases from V and 8 bases from J, the junction contained 8 bases not matched to a gene. CDR3 residues: CASSVVGGSWDEQFF. CDR3 coding DNA: TGTGCCAGCAGCGTAGTTGGCGGGAGTTGGGATGAGCAGTTCTTC.

V gene TRBV10-3 combines with J gene TRBJ1-5; D is uncertain. CDR3 length: 12 residues. V dropped 2 bases and J dropped 5 bases, with 4 bases sitting between them. Per the germline V gene, CDR1 is ENHRY and CDR2 is SYGVKD. This CDR3 reads CAISEGDQPQHF. Here the CDR3 DNA reads TGTGCCATCAGTGAGGGAGATCAGCCCCAGCATTTT.

The chain uses TRBV12-3 or TRBV12-4 and TRBJ1-1, with a possible D match to TRBD1 (5 bases). The CDR3 length is 11 residues. V was trimmed by 3 bases and J by 8 bases, leaving 7 bases between them. For the CDR3, the DNA is TGTGCCAGCAGTTTTTCAGGGGAAGCTTTCTTT. Its protein is CASSFSGEAFF.

The chain employs TRBV2 and TRBJ2-1; TRBD2 matches at 7 bases. The ends lost 1 base at V and 8 bases at J; junction bases unmatched: 8. Germline values: CDR1 SNHLY, CDR2 FYNNEI. CDR3 length: 15 residues. CDR3 region: CASSEGTRFGYEQFF. In DNA, the CDR3 is TGTGCCAGCAGTGAAGGGACTAGGTTCGGCTATGAGCAGTTCTTC.